The 5 T cell receptor beta chains below come from one sample, sequenced in a study of beta chain features in type 1 diabetes. General study results and limits: Among patients with Type 1 diabetes, TCRB CDR3s were moderately but significantly shorter in every one of the four CD4+ subsets.

The entirety of the isolated RNA underwent reverse transcription, so expressed TCRB transcripts were sequenced. TCRdb's copy holds only in-frame clones and misses some; the assay was immunoSEQ multiplex PCR. The repertoire has around 140,000 clones, about an eighth of them found once; the top ten carry 1.3%. These receptors have no identified antigens. The specimen sequenced was central memory CD4+ T cells from blood. Every receptor here comes from a man aged 18 to 29 with type 1 diabetes.

The chain employs TRBV5-1 and TRBJ2-3; TRBD2 aligns across 9 bases. The CDR3 is 16 residues long. CDR1 and CDR2 from the germline V gene are SGHRS and YFSETQ. The junction had 4 bases not matched to a gene; V was cut back by 0 bases and J by 2 bases. The CDR3 is CASSLGVAGATDTQYF. Here the CDR3 DNA reads TGCGCCAGCAGCTTGGGTGTAGCGGGGGCCACAGATACGCAGTATTTT.

The rearrangement uses TRBV15 and TRBJ2-4, with 8 bases aligning to TRBD1. This CDR3 spans 20 amino acids. Germline CDR1 and CDR2: LNHNV and YYDKDF (reference sequence). Trimming took 1 base from V and 0 from J; bases not matched to a gene: 14. The CDR3 loop is CATSRAHRGTGEVAKNIQYF. As DNA, the CDR3 is TGTGCCACCAGCAGAGCCCACAGGGGGACAGGCGAAGTAGCCAAAAACATTCAGTACTTC.

This clone has a count of ten or more. The chain combines TRBV30 with TRBJ2-4; D tentatively fits TRBD1 or TRBD2 (5 bases each). The germline V and J ends were trimmed by 3 bases and 16 bases, with 19 bases remaining between them. The germline V gene has CDR1 GTSNPN and CDR2 SVGIG (reference sequence). This CDR3 has 12 residues. The CDR3 region is CAWRPGTAKVYF. The CDR3 bases are TGTGCCTGGAGACCGGGGACGGCGAAGGTTTACTTC.

V gene TRBV21-1 combines with J gene TRBJ1-6. TRBV21-1 is flagged as a pseudogene. This CDR3 comprises 12 residues. The CDR3 protein is CASTKRNSPLHF. DNA of the CDR3: TGTGCCAGCACCAAAAGGAACTCACCCCTCCACTTT.

The chain has TRBV5-1 and TRBJ2-2; D may be TRBD1 (6 bases). V shed 4 bases and J shed 3 bases, with 13 bases lying between them. The CDR3 contains 15 residues. Germline V lookup: CDR1 SGHRS, CDR2 YFSETQ. The CDR3 loop is CASSRADSYTGELFF. The CDR3 region has the DNA TGCGCCAGCAGCCGCGCGGACAGCTACACCGGGGAGCTGTTTTTT.